This is a list of T cell receptor beta chains from one sample in a study of shared clonotypes between healthy human individuals. Assay: immunoSEQ multiplex PCR; the TCRdb copy retains only in-frame clones and omits some. Of approximately 1.9 million clones in the sample, about 93% were seen once. The specimen was naive CD8+ T cells from PBMCs. These receptor sequences come from a man between 18 and 29 years old in good health. Some clones in this sample may be carry-over from other donors' samples. Each CDR3 is given with its conserved first and last residue. The D gene is left open where the match is weak. Size is stated for part of the rows, as once, few or many counts, or as a class when the clone is expanded.

j_call v_call d_call clone_size cdr3_nt cdr3_aa
TRBJ2-2 TRBV6-1 TRBD2 - TGTGCCAGCAGTGGATTACTAGCGGGAATAAACACCGGGGAGCTGTTTTTT CASSGLLAGINTGELFF
TRBJ1-5 TRBV7-8 - - TGTGCCAGCAGCTTAGAGGTAGCCAATCAGCCCCAGCATTTT CASSLEVANQPQHF
TRBJ2-3 TRBV30 - - TGTGCCTGGAGCCTTGGGACTTCCTCCACAGATACGCAGTATTTT CAWSLGTSSTDTQYF
TRBJ2-7 TRBV7-8 - - TGTGCCAGCAGCCTCGGGGGATGGACTCCGGACTACGAGCAGTACTTC CASSLGGWTPDYEQYF
TRBJ1-1 TRBV10-3 - - TGTGCCATCAGCCCCCTTACAGGGTTTGGCACTGAAGCTTTCTTT CAISPLTGFGTEAFF
TRBJ2-2 TRBV9 - - TGTGCCAGCAGCGTAGACGTCCTACGGGGCACCGGGGAGCTGTTTTTT CASSVDVLRGTGELFF
TRBJ1-1 TRBV27 - - TGTGCCAGCAGCCCTGTTGGGGGGCGGACTGAAGCTTTCTTT CASSPVGGRTEAFF
TRBJ1-2 TRBV27 - - TGTGCCAGCACCGTTACGGGGGGGAACTATGGCTACACCTTC CASTVTGGNYGYTF
TRBJ2-2 TRBV19 - few TGTGCCAGTAGTATTTGGGGGTCCACCGGGGAGCTGTTTTTT CASSIWGSTGELFF
TRBJ2-1 TRBV14 - - TGTGCCAGCAGCCACCGGGGCTCCGTATTTGAGCAGTTCTTC CASSHRGSVFEQFF
TRBJ1-1 TRBV7-9 TRBD1 - TGTGCCAGCAGCAACGGACAGGAAATGAACACTGAAGCTTTCTTT CASSNGQEMNTEAFF
TRBJ1-5 TRBV14 - - TGTGCCAGCAGTGAGGGCGATGGCAATCAGCCCCAGCATTTT CASSEGDGNQPQHF
TRBJ2-3 TRBV5-4 TRBD1 - TGTGCCAGCAGCTGGTACCCGGGACAGGGGACAGATACGCAGTATTTT CASSWYPGQGTDTQYF
TRBJ1-4 TRBV28 TRBD1 - TGTGCCAGCAGACCTACAGGGGCAACTAATGAAAAACTGTTTTTT CASRPTGATNEKLFF
TRBJ1-1 TRBV19 - - TGTGCCAGTAGACTACTCGTGAACACTGAAGCTTTCTTT CASRLLVNTEAFF
TRBJ1-1 TRBV9 - - TGTGCCAGCAGCGTAGTCGGGGCCCAGAACACTGAAGCTTTCTTT CASSVVGAQNTEAFF
TRBJ2-7 TRBV28 TRBD2 once TGTGCCAGCAGCAGGACTAGCGAGATCTACGAGCAGTACTTC CASSRTSEIYEQYF
TRBJ2-1 TRBV6-5 TRBD2 - TGTGCCAGCAGTTACGCCCTAGCGGGAGTTTGGTATGAGCAGTTCTTC CASSYALAGVWYEQFF
TRBJ1-1 TRBV5-5 - - TGTGCCAGCAGCTTGTGGACGGTAAACACTGAAGCTTTCTTT CASSLWTVNTEAFF
TRBJ1-2 TRBV7-9 - - TGTGCCAGCACCCCGGTGCCAGGGGCAAATGGCTACACCTTC CASTPVPGANGYTF
TRBJ2-2 TRBV4-1 - - TGCGCCAGCAGCCAGGGGGTGGTCACCGGGGAGCTGTTTTTT CASSQGVVTGELFF
TRBJ2-2 TRBV27 - - TGTGCCAGCAGTAAGTCGAACACCGGGGAGCTGTTTTTT CASSKSNTGELFF
TRBJ2-2 TRBV19 - - TGTGCCAGTAGTGCAACGGACACCGGGGAGCTGTTTTTT CASSATDTGELFF
TRBJ2-1 TRBV9 TRBD2 - TGTGCCAGCAGCGTAGTCCCGGCGGGAGACTACAATGAGCAGTTCTTC CASSVVPAGDYNEQFF
TRBJ2-5 TRBV30 - - TGTGCCTGGAGGCCGGGGGGCGTGAAGACCCAGTACTTC CAWRPGGVKTQYF
TRBJ1-2 TRBV19 - - TGTGCCAGTAGTCCGGGTTATGGCTACACCTTC CASSPGYGYTF
TRBJ1-3 TRBV15 TRBD1 - TGTGCCACCAGCAGAGCTACAGGGGGCCCTGGAAACACCATATATTTT CATSRATGGPGNTIYF
TRBJ2-3 TRBV7-6 TRBD2 - TGTGCCAGCAGCTCCATGGGCGGGAGGGGCGGAGATACGCAGTATTTT CASSSMGGRGGDTQYF
TRBJ2-7 TRBV4-1 TRBD2 - TGCGCCAGCAGCCTGAGGTCCGGGACTAGCGACTCCTACGAGCAGTACTTC CASSLRSGTSDSYEQYF
TRBJ2-5 TRBV9 - once TGTGCCAGCGAAGCGGATCAAGAGACCCAGTACTTC CASEADQETQYF
TRBJ2-7 TRBV6-5 - - TGTGCCAGCAGTTACTCGATGTTTGGTGAGCAGTACTTC CASSYSMFGEQYF
TRBJ1-1 TRBV27 TRBD1 - TGTGCCAGCAGGATCCGGGACAGTTACACTGAAGCTTTCTTT CASRIRDSYTEAFF
TRBJ2-1 TRBV30 TRBD2 - TGTGCCTGCGGGGAGGGCCTTGGATGGTACAATGAGCAGTTCTTC CACGEGLGWYNEQFF
TRBJ2-2 TRBV27 TRBD2 - TGTGCGGGAGGGCCATACACCGGGGAGCTGTTTTTT CAGGPYTGELFF
TRBJ2-7 TRBV7-3 TRBD1 - TGTGCCAGCAGCTTAATTGGGACAGGGGCCCACGAGCAGTACTTC CASSLIGTGAHEQYF
TRBJ2-1 TRBV7-8 TRBD2 - TGTGCCAGCAGATACCGTGCGGGAGGGTTCTACAATGAGCAGTTCTTC CASRYRAGGFYNEQFF
TRBJ2-1 TRBV7-9 TRBD1 - TGTGCCAGCAGCGCTACCGGGACAGGGTTTAACAATGAGCAGTTCTTC CASSATGTGFNNEQFF
TRBJ1-5 TRBV28 TRBD1 once TGTGCCAGCAGCAACCGACAGGGGGCAAGACAGCCCCAGCATTTT CASSNRQGARQPQHF
TRBJ1-2 TRBV29-1 TRBD1 - TGCAGCGTTGAAGACCTCTCAGGGGGGAACTATGGCTACACCTTC CSVEDLSGGNYGYTF
TRBJ2-1 TRBV2 TRBD2 - TGTGCCAGCAGCCGACTAGCGGGAGGTTCCTACAATGAGCAGTTCTTC CASSRLAGGSYNEQFF
TRBJ1-1 TRBV6-5 - - TGTGCCAGCAGTTACGAACCGGGGAACACTGAAGCTTTCTTT CASSYEPGNTEAFF
TRBJ2-7 TRBV2 TRBD1 - TGTGCCAGCAGTTCCGGACAGGGGCTTTCCTACGAGCAGTACTTC CASSSGQGLSYEQYF
TRBJ1-1 TRBV13 - - TGTGCCAGCAGCGGGGAAGGACAGTTGAACACTGAAGCTTTCTTT CASSGEGQLNTEAFF
TRBJ2-2 TRBV9 - - TGTGCCAGCAGTGAGAGGGTGGTTCAAGGCACCGGGGAGCTGTTTTTT CASSERVVQGTGELFF
TRBJ2-1 TRBV27 TRBD2 - TGTGCCAGCAGTCCTCAGGGAGTGGCGGGAGTGGATAATGAGCAGTTCTTC CASSPQGVAGVDNEQFF
TRBJ2-5 TRBV6-5 TRBD1 once TGTGCCAGCAGTTACGACAGGGGAGGCGAGACCCAGTACTTC CASSYDRGGETQYF
TRBJ1-1 TRBV27 TRBD1 - TGTGCCAGCAGTTTTGACAGGGGAGGCGACACTGAAGCTTTCTTT CASSFDRGGDTEAFF
TRBJ1-3 TRBV5-4 - - TGTGCCAGCAGCTTGGACAGTTTCTCTGGAAACACCATATATTTT CASSLDSFSGNTIYF
TRBJ2-7 TRBV7-9 TRBD1 once TGTGCCAGCAGCCGTCGACAGGGGCCCTCCTACGAGCAGTACTTC CASSRRQGPSYEQYF
TRBJ2-1 TRBV28 - - TGTGCCATCGGGTCTTACAATGAGCAGTTCTTC CAIGSYNEQFF
TRBJ1-1 TRBV19 - - TGTGCCAGTAGTACATTCCTAACAGCTATGAACACTGAAGCTTTCTTT CASSTFLTAMNTEAFF
TRBJ1-1 TRBV7-9 TRBD1 - TGTGCCAGCAGCCCTCGGACAGGGAGGGCTCCTTTTCGAACTCAAGCTTTCTTT CASSPRTGRAPFRTQAFF
TRBJ2-7 TRBV5-8 TRBD2 - TGTGCCAGCAGCTTGTGGGGGGGTAACGAGCAGTACTTC CASSLWGGNEQYF
TRBJ2-3 TRBV4-1 TRBD2 - TGCGCCAGCAGCCAAGTACTAGCGGGAGGACCGGATACGCAGTATTTT CASSQVLAGGPDTQYF
TRBJ2-7 TRBV4-1 - - TGCGCCAGCACCACAACTGTGGCGCGGGTCTCCTACGAGCAGTACTTC CASTTTVARVSYEQYF
TRBJ2-3 TRBV14 - once TGTGCCAGCAGCCCAGTTCTGACCCACGATACGCAGTATTTT CASSPVLTHDTQYF
TRBJ2-7 TRBV29-1 - - TGCAGCGTTAATCAGGGACCCTACGAGCAGTACTTC CSVNQGPYEQYF